A selection of T cell receptor beta chains follows, all from one sample in a study of CD8+ T cells in alopecia areata. Method: immunoSEQ multiplex PCR; TCRdb's copy keeps in-frame clones and lacks some. The sample lists about 200,000 clones, more than 55% occurring once. Input material: CD8+ T cells sorted from blood. These receptors came from a human donor in good health. Both conserved end residues are part of each CDR3. Part of the rows lack a size; the others show once, few, many or a class for expanded clones.

abundance: NA; j_gene: TRBJ1-3; v_gene: TRBV4-1; len: 13; CDR3aa: CASSQGAGDTIYF
abundance: NA; j_gene: TRBJ2-2; v_gene: TRBV29-1; len: 12; CDR3aa: CSVLESTGELFF
abundance: NA; j_gene: TRBJ1-1; v_gene: TRBV5-1; len: 14; CDR3aa: CASSLSGRGTEAFF
abundance: few; j_gene: TRBJ2-7; v_gene: TRBV6-1; len: 15; CDR3aa: CASKEAGDNSYEQYF
abundance: NA; j_gene: TRBJ1-5; v_gene: TRBV7-9; len: 13; CDR3aa: CASSFPGDQPQHF
abundance: few; j_gene: TRBJ2-4; v_gene: TRBV27; len: 13; CDR3aa: CASSLRATDIQYF
abundance: NA; j_gene: TRBJ1-1; v_gene: TRBV6-1; len: 15; CDR3aa: CASSEFRTGRTEAFF
abundance: NA; j_gene: TRBJ1-2; v_gene: TRBV5-1; len: 14; CDR3aa: CASSPTTANYGYTF
abundance: few; j_gene: TRBJ2-2; v_gene: TRBV11-2; len: 17; CDR3aa: CASSASPASGGAGELFF
abundance: NA; j_gene: TRBJ2-7; v_gene: TRBV11-2; len: 15; CDR3aa: CASSPGLAGAYEQYF
abundance: NA; j_gene: TRBJ1-6; v_gene: TRBV9; len: 12; CDR3aa: CASSADGSPLHF
abundance: NA; j_gene: TRBJ1-5; v_gene: TRBV4-1; len: 15; CDR3aa: CASSQVQGGNQPQHF
abundance: NA; j_gene: TRBJ1-5; v_gene: TRBV6-6; len: 13; CDR3aa: CATRDGSNQPQHF
abundance: NA; j_gene: TRBJ2-1; v_gene: TRBV7-6; len: 16; CDR3aa: CASSLARFGGDNEQFF
abundance: NA; j_gene: TRBJ1-5; v_gene: TRBV6-6; len: 14; CDR3aa: CASSYKMSGQPQHF
abundance: few; j_gene: TRBJ2-1; v_gene: TRBV30; len: 12; CDR3aa: CAWSPYNNEQFF
abundance: NA; j_gene: TRBJ1-6; v_gene: TRBV25-1; len: 15; CDR3aa: CASSESRGSGSPLHF
abundance: NA; j_gene: TRBJ2-2; v_gene: TRBV30; len: 12; CDR3aa: CAWSVQGGELFF